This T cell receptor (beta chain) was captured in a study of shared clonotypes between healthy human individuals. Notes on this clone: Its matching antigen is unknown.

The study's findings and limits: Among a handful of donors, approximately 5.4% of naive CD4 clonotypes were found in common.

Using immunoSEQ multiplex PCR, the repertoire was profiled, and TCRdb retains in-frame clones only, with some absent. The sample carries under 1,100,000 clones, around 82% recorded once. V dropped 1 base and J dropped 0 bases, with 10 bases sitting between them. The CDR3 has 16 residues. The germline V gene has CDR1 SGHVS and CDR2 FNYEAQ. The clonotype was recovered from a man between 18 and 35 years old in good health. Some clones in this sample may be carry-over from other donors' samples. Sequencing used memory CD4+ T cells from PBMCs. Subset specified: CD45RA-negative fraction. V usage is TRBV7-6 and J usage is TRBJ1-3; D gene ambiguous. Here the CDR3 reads CASSLGHRNSGNTIYF. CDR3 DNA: TGTGCCAGCAGCTTAGGTCACCGGAACTCTGGAAACACCATATATTTT. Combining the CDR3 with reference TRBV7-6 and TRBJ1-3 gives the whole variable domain GAGVSQSPRYKVTKRGQDVALRCDPISGHVSLYWYRQALGQGPEFLTYFNYEAQQDKSGLPNDRFSAERPEGSISTLTIQRTEQRDSAMYRCASSLGHRNSGNTIYFGEGSWLTVV.